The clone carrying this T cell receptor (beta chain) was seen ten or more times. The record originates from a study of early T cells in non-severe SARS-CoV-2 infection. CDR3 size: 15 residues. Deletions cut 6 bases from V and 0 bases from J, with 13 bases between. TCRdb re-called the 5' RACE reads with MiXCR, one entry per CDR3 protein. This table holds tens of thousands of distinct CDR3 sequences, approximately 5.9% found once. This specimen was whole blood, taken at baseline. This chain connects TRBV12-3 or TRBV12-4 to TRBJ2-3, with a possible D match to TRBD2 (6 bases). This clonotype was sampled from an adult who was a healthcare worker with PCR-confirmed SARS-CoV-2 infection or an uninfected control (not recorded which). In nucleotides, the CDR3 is TGTGCCAGCAGGCAAGCGGGTACCAGCACAGATACGCAGTATTTT. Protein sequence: CASRQAGTSTDTQYF.